Listed below are T cell receptor beta chains from one sample, sequenced in a study of breast tumors, draining lymph nodes, adjacent tissues. TCRdb recomputed calls from the multiplex PCR reads with MiXCR, one row per CDR3 protein. The sample carries 130,000 or so distinct CDR3 sequences, approximately 20% recorded once. Sequenced input: axillary lymph node tissue. The receptors shown here come from a female donor with breast cancer. Some clones in this sample may be carry-over from other donors' samples. CDR3s include the opening cysteine and the closing phenylalanine or tryptophan. Fields, in order: clone size, J gene, D gene, V gene, CDR3 DNA, CDR3 protein. A D gene is named only where the DNA matches it firmly. Where a row states a size, it is once, few, many or the class of an expanded clone; other rows omit it.

>many|TRBJ2-7|NA|TRBV6-6
TGTGCCAGCGCCCCAGACTCCTACGAGCAGTACTTC
CASAPDSYEQYF
>many|TRBJ2-2|NA|TRBV7-7
TGTGCCAGCAGCCCGTCATGGGGGCAAAACACCGGGGAGCTGTTTTTT
CASSPSWGQNTGELFF
>many|TRBJ2-7|NA|TRBV12-3/TRBV12-4
TGTGCCAGCAGTTTAGGACCTCCTACCTACGAGCAGTACTTC
CASSLGPPTYEQYF
>many|TRBJ1-4|TRBD1|TRBV28
TGTGCCAGCAGTAGGACAGGGGGCGAAAAACTGTTTTTT
CASSRTGGEKLFF
>many|TRBJ2-5|TRBD2|TRBV11-2
TGTGCCAGCAGCTTACACCGATCGGGGGGGGAGACCCAGTACTTC
CASSLHRSGGETQYF
>many|TRBJ2-3|NA|TRBV6-5
TGTGCCAGCAGTTACGGGGGCCTAAACACAGATACGCAGTATTTT
CASSYGGLNTDTQYF
>NA|TRBJ2-1|TRBD1|TRBV5-1
TGCGCCAGCAGCTTTGGGGGACAGGGTCCCTACAATGAGCAGTTCTTC
CASSFGGQGPYNEQFF
>many|TRBJ2-1|TRBD2|TRBV20-1
TGCAGTGCCAAGATTGCGGGAGGGCGATACAATGAGCAGTTCTTC
CSAKIAGGRYNEQFF
>many|TRBJ2-5|NA|TRBV11-2
TGTGCCAGCAGCCCTCCCGGAATGGAATACAGGGTAGAGACCCAGTACTTC
CASSPPGMEYRVETQYF
>once|TRBJ2-7|TRBD2|TRBV28
TGTGCCAGCAGCTCCAACGGGGGGGAGCGGTACTTC
CASSSNGGERYF
>many|TRBJ2-1|TRBD2|TRBV5-5
TGTGCCAGCAGCCCGCTAGCGGGAGTTCAGGATGAGCAGTTCTTC
CASSPLAGVQDEQFF
>many|TRBJ2-5|NA|TRBV20-1
TGCAGTGCTAGGATGCAGATAGGACAAGAGACCCAGTACTTC
CSARMQIGQETQYF
>few|TRBJ2-5|NA|TRBV9
TGTGCCAGCAGCGTCAAAGCGCGCCAAGAGACCCAGTACTTC
CASSVKARQETQYF
>many|TRBJ2-2|NA|TRBV12-3/TRBV12-4
TGTGCCAGCAGTTTCAAAAGTCCCGGGGAGCTGTTTTTT
CASSFKSPGELFF
>NA|TRBJ2-2|NA|TRBV9
TGTGCCAGCAGCCCCCGGACAGCCGGGGAGCTGTTTTTT
CASSPRTAGELFF
>NA|TRBJ2-7|TRBD1|TRBV6-2/TRBV6-3
TGTGCCAGCAGACCCCTCAGGGGGCGCAGCGGTACGAGCTCCTACGAGCAGTACTTC
CASRPLRGRSGTSSYEQYF
>NA|TRBJ2-3|TRBD2|TRBV27
TGTGCCAGCAGTTGGCGGGAGGGCCGGCAAGATACGCAGTATTTT
CASSWREGRQDTQYF
>many|TRBJ1-5|NA|TRBV7-9
TGTGCCAGCAGCTTAGACAGCAATCAGCCCCAGCATTTT
CASSLDSNQPQHF
>many|TRBJ2-3|TRBD1|TRBV7-8
TGTGCCAGCAGCTCCCCCGGGGACAGAAATTTTACAGATACGCAGTATTTT
CASSSPGDRNFTDTQYF
>many|TRBJ2-7|TRBD2|TRBV5-1
TGCGCCAGCAGCTTGAAAACTAGCGGATACGAGCAGTACTTC
CASSLKTSGYEQYF
>many|TRBJ2-1|TRBD2|TRBV5-1
TGCGCCAGCGTAGCGGGAGGGCCGGGCAATGAGCAGTTCTTC
CASVAGGPGNEQFF
>many|TRBJ2-3|NA|TRBV9
TGTGCCGGAAGTCGGGATCCCACAGATACGCAGTATTTT
CAGSRDPTDTQYF
>many|TRBJ1-6|TRBD1|TRBV6-5
TGTGCCAGCAGTGACAGGGTTGATTCACCCCTCCACTTT
CASSDRVDSPLHF
>many|TRBJ2-3|TRBD2|TRBV7-9
TGTGCCAGCACCCTAGCGGGCGGGCTAGGGACAGATACGCAGTATTTT
CASTLAGGLGTDTQYF
>NA|TRBJ2-1|NA|TRBV9
TGCGCCAGCAGCCAAGTTAGAAACAATGAGCAGCTCTTC
CASSQVRNNEQLF
>NA|TRBJ2-7|NA|TRBV15
TGTGCCACCAGCAGAGATTTTGGGGAGTACGAGCAGTACTTC
CATSRDFGEYEQYF
>few|TRBJ2-1|TRBD2|TRBV28
TGTGCCAGCAGCCGTGGTGGTCTAGCGGGAGTTTTCTTC
CASSRGGLAGVFF
>many|TRBJ2-1|TRBD2|TRBV4-2
TGTGCCAGCAGCCAAACCCTTGGCGGGACTACCTACAATGAGCAGTTCTTC
CASSQTLGGTTYNEQFF
>many|TRBJ2-1|NA|TRBV7-2
TGTGCCAGCAGGGGGGACACCAATGAGCAGTTCTTC
CASRGDTNEQFF
>NA|TRBJ1-2|NA|TRBV5-1
TGCGCCAGCAGCCCCGACAGCGGGAATGTCTATGGCTACACCTTC
CASSPDSGNVYGYTF
>many|TRBJ2-7|NA|TRBV11-2
TGTGCCAGCAGCCCAGGACTAAACTACGAGCAGTACTTC
CASSPGLNYEQYF
>many|TRBJ2-1|NA|TRBV20-1
TGCAGTGCTTTCAACCCCGGGGGCTACAATGAGCAGTTCTTC
CSAFNPGGYNEQFF
>few|TRBJ1-5|TRBD1|TRBV19
TGTGCCAGTAGTCTTTATCCCAGGGGGAGTCAGCCCCAGCATTTT
CASSLYPRGSQPQHF
>many|TRBJ2-1|NA|TRBV29-1
TGCAGCGTTGAAGCGGGTTTTGAGTTGAATGAGCAGTTCTTC
CSVEAGFELNEQFF
>few|TRBJ2-3|TRBD2|TRBV20-1
TGCAGTGCTAGAGACCTAGCGGGGCCCGCAGATACGCAGTATTTT
CSARDLAGPADTQYF
>many|TRBJ2-1|NA|TRBV24-1
TGTGCCACCAGTGAAGTTAGGCGGGATGGTTACAATGAGCAGTTCTTC
CATSEVRRDGYNEQFF
>many|TRBJ2-5|TRBD2|TRBV20-1
TGCAGTGCCACTGATCGGACTAGAGGGGAGACCCAGTACTTC
CSATDRTRGETQYF
>many|TRBJ2-5|NA|TRBV7-2
TGTGCCAGCAGCCCCCACGAGACCCAGTACTTC
CASSPHETQYF
>NA|TRBJ2-7|NA|TRBV30
TGTGCCTGGAGTAAATTGAGTCGGGAGCAGTACTTC
CAWSKLSREQYF
>NA|TRBJ2-5|TRBD1|TRBV28
TGTGCCAGCAGTCCTGGGACAGGTCCCTGGCAAGAGACCCAGTACTTC
CASSPGTGPWQETQYF
>many|TRBJ1-5|TRBD1|TRBV5-6
TGTGCCAGCAGCTTGACAGGGGTTCAGCCCCAGCATTTT
CASSLTGVQPQHF
>many|TRBJ2-2|NA|TRBV5-1
TGCGCCAGCAGCCTCCTTAGAGGCGGGGAGCTGTTTTTT
CASSLLRGGELFF
>many|TRBJ2-3|NA|TRBV20-1
TGCAGTGCGGAGTATTCCTCGGGGGCAGATACGCAGTATTTT
CSAEYSSGADTQYF
>many|TRBJ1-3|NA|TRBV19
TGTGCCAGTACCCAACCGCCGGGAAACACCATATATTTT
CASTQPPGNTIYF
>many|TRBJ2-1|NA|TRBV19
TGTGCCAGCCGATGGACCATCTCCCTTTACAATGAGCAGTTCTTC
CASRWTISLYNEQFF
>NA|TRBJ1-5|TRBD1|TRBV19
TGTGCCAGTAGTTTTGGACAGGCAGGGCAGCCCCAGCATTTT
CASSFGQAGQPQHF
>many|TRBJ2-7|TRBD2|TRBV7-2
TGTGCCAGCAGACCGGGACTAGCGGGAGTCGAGCAGTACTTC
CASRPGLAGVEQYF
>many|TRBJ1-5|NA|TRBV20-1
TGCAGTGCTAGAATCAGGGAAAATCAGCCCCAGCATTTT
CSARIRENQPQHF
>many|TRBJ2-7|NA|TRBV3-1
TGTGCCAGCAGCCAAGGTTCGGTCAACAATTACGAGCAGTACTTC
CASSQGSVNNYEQYF
>many|TRBJ2-1|TRBD1|TRBV20-1
TGCAGTGCGCCGCTCGGGACAGTGGAGTTCTTC
CSAPLGTVEFF
>many|TRBJ2-1|NA|TRBV4-2
TGTGCCAGCAGCCAAGTCAACAATGAGCAGTTCTTC
CASSQVNNEQFF
>NA|TRBJ2-1|TRBD2|TRBV3-1
TGTGCCAGCACCAGTACGGTAGCGGGAGGTTTCTATGAGCAGTTCTTC
CASTSTVAGGFYEQFF
>many|TRBJ2-7|NA|TRBV6-5
TGTGCCAGCAAGTCCCTGGGCCGGGAAGAGCAGTACTTC
CASKSLGREEQYF
>many|TRBJ2-3|NA|TRBV29-1
TGCAGCGTTGACTCCCCTGGGGGCACAGATACGCAGTATTTT
CSVDSPGGTDTQYF
>many|TRBJ2-2|NA|TRBV7-9
TGTGCCAGCAGCTTAAGGGGACAAAACACCGGGGAGCTGTTTTTT
CASSLRGQNTGELFF
>few|TRBJ2-2|NA|TRBV19
TGTGCCAGTAGTAGAGGGGGGGGGGGCACCGGGGAGCTGTTTTTT
CASSRGGGGTGELFF
>NA|TRBJ1-4|TRBD1|TRBV27
TGTGCCAGCACTGGACAGGGGGTTGAAAAACCGTTTTTT
CASTGQGVEKPFF
>many|TRBJ2-1|NA|TRBV7-9
TGTGCCAGCAGCCCCATTGGCAATGAGCAGTTCTTC
CASSPIGNEQFF
>many|TRBJ2-1|TRBD2|TRBV7-9
TGTGCCAGCAGCCTTAGCGGGAGCGGCTACAATGAGCAGTTCTTC
CASSLSGSGYNEQFF